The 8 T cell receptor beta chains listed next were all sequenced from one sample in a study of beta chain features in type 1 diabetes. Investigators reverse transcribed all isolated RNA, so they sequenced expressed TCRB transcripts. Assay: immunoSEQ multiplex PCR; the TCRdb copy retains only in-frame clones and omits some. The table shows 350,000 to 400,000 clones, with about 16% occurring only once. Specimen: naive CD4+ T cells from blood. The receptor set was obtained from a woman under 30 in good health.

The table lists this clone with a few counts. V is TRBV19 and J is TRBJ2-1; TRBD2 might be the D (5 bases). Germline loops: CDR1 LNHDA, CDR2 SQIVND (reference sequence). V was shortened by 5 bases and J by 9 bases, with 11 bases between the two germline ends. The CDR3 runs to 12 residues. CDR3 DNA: TGTGCCAGTAGTCTCTACCGGGGTGAGCAGTTCTTC. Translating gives CASSLYRGEQFF.

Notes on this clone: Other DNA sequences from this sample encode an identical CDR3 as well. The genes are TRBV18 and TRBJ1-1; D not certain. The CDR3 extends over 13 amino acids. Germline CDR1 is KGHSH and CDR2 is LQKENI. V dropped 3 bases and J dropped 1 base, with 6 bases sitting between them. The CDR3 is CASSPGGNTEAFF. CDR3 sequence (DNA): TGTGCCAGCTCACCGGGAGGGAACACTGAAGCTTTCTTT.

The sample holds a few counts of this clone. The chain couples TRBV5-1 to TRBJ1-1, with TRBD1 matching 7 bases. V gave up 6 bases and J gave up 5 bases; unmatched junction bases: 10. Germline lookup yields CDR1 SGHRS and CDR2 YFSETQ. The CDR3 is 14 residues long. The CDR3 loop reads CASTLEPGQTEAFF. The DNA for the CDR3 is TGCGCCAGCACTCTCGAACCGGGACAGACTGAAGCTTTCTTT.

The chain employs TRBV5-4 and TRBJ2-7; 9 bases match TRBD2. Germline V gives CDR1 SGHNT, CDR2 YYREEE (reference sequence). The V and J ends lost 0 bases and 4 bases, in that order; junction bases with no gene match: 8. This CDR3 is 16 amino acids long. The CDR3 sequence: CASSLGSKRGDYEQYF. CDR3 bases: TGTGCCAGCAGCTTGGGATCCAAGCGGGGGGATTACGAGCAGTACTTC.

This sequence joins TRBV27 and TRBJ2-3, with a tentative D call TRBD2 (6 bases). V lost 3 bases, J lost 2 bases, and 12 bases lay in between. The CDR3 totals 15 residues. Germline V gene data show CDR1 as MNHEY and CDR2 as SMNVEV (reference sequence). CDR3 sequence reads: CASSFRAGLTDTQYF. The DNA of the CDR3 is TGTGCCAGCAGTTTTAGGGCGGGGCTCACAGATACGCAGTATTTT.

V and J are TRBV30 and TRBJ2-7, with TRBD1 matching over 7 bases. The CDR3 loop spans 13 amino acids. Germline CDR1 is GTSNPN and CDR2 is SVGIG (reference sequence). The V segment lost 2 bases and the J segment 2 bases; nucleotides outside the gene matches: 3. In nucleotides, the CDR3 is TGTGCCTGGAGTTCGACAGGGACCTACGAGCAGTACTTC. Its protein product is CAWSSTGTYEQYF.

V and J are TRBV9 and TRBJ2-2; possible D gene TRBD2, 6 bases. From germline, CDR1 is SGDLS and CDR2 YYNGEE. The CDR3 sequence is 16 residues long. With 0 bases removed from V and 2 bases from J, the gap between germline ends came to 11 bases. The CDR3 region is CASSVGLARNTGELFF. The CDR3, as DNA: TGTGCCAGCAGCGTAGGCCTAGCGAGAAACACCGGGGAGCTGTTTTTT. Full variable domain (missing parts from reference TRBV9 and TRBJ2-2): DSGVTQTPKHLITATGQRVTLRCSPRSGDLSVYWYQQSLDQGLQFLIQYYNGEERAKGNILERFSAQQFPDLHSELNLSSLELGDSALYFCASSVGLARNTGELFFGEGSRLTVL.

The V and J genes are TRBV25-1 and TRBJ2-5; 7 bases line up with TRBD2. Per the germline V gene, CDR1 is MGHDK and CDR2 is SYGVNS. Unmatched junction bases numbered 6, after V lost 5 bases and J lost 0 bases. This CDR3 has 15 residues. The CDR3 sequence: CASSLASGNQETQYF. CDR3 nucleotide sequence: TGTGCCAGCAGTTTGGCTAGCGGTAACCAAGAGACCCAGTACTTC.